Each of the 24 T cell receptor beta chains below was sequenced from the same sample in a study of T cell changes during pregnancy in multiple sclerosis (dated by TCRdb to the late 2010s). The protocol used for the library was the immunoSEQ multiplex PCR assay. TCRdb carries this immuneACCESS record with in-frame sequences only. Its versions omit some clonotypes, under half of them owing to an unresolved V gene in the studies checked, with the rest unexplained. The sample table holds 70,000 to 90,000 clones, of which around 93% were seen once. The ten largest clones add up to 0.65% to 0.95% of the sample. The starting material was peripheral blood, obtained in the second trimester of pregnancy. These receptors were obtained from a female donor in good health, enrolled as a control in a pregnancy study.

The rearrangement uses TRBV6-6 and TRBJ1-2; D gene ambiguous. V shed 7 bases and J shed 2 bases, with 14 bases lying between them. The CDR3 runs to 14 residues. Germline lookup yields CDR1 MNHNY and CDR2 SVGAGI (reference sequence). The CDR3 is CASTRVRGNYGYTF. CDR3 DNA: TGTGCCAGCACTAGAGTCCGGGGAAACTATGGCTACACCTTC.

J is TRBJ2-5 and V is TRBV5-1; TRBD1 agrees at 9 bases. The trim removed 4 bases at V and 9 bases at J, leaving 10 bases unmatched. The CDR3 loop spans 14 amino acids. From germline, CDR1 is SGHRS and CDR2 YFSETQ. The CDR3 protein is CASSGGQGTAAQYF. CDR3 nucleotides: TGCGCCAGCAGCGGAGGACAGGGGACAGCGGCCCAGTACTTC.

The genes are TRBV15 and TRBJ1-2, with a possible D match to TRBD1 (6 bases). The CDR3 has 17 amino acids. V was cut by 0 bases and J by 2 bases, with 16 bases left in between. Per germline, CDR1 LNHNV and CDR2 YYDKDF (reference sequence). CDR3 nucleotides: TGTGCCACCAGCAGAGATCACCGGGACAAGATAAACTATGGCTACACCTTC. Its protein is CATSRDHRDKINYGYTF.

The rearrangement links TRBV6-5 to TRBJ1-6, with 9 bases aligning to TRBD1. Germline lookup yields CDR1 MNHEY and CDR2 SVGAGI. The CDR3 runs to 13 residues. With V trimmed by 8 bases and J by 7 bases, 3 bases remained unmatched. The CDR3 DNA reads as TGTGCCAGCCGGGACAGGGAGAATTCACCCCTCCACTTT. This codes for CASRDRENSPLHF.

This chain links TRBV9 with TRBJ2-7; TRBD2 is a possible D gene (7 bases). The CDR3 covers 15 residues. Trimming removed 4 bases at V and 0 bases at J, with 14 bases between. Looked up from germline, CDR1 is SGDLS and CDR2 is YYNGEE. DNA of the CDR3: TGTGCCAGCAGCCCCGGGGGGACACTCTCCTACGAGCAGTACTTC. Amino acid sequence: CASSPGGTLSYEQYF. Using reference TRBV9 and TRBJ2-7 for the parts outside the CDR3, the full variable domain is DSGVTQTPKHLITATGQRVTLRCSPRSGDLSVYWYQQSLDQGLQFLIQYYNGEERAKGNILERFSAQQFPDLHSELNLSSLELGDSALYFCASSPGGTLSYEQYFGPGTRLTVT.

This chain's CDR3 is CASSYTGGATEAFF. CDR3 DNA sequence: TGTGCCAGTAGTTACACAGGGGGCGCGACTGAAGCTTTCTTT. The chain uses TRBV19 and TRBJ1-1; 9 bases are shared with TRBD1. Germline V gene data show CDR1 as LNHDA and CDR2 as SQIVND (reference sequence). The CDR3 is 14 amino acids. V gave up 5 bases and J gave up 5 bases; unmatched junction bases: 6.

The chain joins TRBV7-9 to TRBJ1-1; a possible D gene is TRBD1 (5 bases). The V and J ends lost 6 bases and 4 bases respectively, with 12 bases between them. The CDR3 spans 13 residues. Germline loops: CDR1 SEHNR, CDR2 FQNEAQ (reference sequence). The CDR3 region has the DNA TGTGCCAGCAGGTATACAGGTGGCACTGAAGCTTTCTTT. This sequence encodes CASRYTGGTEAFF.

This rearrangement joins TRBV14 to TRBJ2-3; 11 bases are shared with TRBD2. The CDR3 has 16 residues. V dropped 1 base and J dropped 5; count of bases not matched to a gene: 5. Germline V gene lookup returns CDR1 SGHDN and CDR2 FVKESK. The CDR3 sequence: CASSQVALAGGDTQYF. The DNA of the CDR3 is TGTGCCAGCAGCCAAGTGGCTCTAGCGGGGGGAGATACGCAGTATTTT. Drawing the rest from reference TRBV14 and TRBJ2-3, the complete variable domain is EAGVTQFPSHSVIEKGQTVTLRCDPISGHDNLYWYRRVMGKEIKFLLHFVKESKQDESGMPNNRFLAERTGGTYSTLKVQPAELEDSGVYFCASSQVALAGGDTQYFGPGTRLTVL.

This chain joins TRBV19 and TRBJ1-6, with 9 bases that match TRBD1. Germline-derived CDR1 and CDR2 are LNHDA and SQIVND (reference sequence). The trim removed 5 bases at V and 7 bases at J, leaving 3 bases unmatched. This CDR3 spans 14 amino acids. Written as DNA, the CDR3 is TGTGCCAGTAGTGAGGACAGGGGAAATTCACCCCTCCACTTT. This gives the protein CASSEDRGNSPLHF.

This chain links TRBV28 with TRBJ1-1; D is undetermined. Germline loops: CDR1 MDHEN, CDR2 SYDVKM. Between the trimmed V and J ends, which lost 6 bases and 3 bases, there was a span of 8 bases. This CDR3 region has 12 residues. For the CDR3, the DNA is TGTGCCAGCAGCATAGTCTACACTGAAGCTTTCTTT. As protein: CASSIVYTEAFF.

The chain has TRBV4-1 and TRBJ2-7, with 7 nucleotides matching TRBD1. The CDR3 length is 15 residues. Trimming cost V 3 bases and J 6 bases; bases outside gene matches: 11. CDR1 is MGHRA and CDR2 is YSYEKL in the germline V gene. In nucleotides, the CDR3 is TGCGCCAGCAGCCAGACAGGGTTTGTCCCTTCCGAGCAGTACTTC. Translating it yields CASSQTGFVPSEQYF.

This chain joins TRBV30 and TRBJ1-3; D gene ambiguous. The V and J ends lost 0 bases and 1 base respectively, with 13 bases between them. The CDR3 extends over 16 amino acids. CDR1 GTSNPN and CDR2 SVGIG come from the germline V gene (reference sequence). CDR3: CAWSVFRRGSGNTIYF. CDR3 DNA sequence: TGTGCCTGGAGTGTATTCCGACGGGGTTCTGGAAACACCATATATTTT.

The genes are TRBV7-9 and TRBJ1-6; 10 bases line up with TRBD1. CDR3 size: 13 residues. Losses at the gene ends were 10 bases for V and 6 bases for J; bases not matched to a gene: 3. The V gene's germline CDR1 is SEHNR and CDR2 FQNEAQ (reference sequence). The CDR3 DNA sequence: TGTGCCACCAGACAGGGGGCTAATTCACCCCTCCACTTT. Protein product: CATRQGANSPLHF.

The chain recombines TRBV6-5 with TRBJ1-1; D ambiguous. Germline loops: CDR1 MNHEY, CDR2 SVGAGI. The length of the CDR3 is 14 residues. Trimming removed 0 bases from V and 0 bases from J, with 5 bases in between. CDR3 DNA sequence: TGTGCCAGCAGTTACTCGGGAGTGAACACTGAAGCTTTCTTT. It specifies CASSYSGVNTEAFF.

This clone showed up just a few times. The CDR3 reads CAWNGQGDTEAFF. The CDR3 DNA is TGTGCCTGGAACGGACAGGGAGACACTGAAGCTTTCTTT. The chain has TRBV30 and TRBJ1-1; 8 bases match TRBD1. Germline V CDR1 and CDR2: GTSNPN, SVGIG (reference sequence). V dropped 4 bases and J dropped 3; count of bases not matched to a gene: 4. This CDR3 is built from 13 residues. The full variable domain, in which reference TRBV30 and TRBJ1-1 provide the parts outside the CDR3, is SQTIHQWPATLVQPVGSPLSLECTVEGTSNPNLYWYRQAAGRGLQLLFYSVGIGQISSEVPQNLSASRPQDRQFILSSKKLLLSDSGFYLCAWNGQGDTEAFFGQGTRLTVV.

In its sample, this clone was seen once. The CDR3, as DNA: TGTGCCAGACCCGACAGGGGGGGCAATCAGCCCCAGCATTTT. It specifies CARPDRGGNQPQHF. V usage is TRBV6-4 and J usage is TRBJ1-5; 9 nucleotides align to TRBD1. The CDR3 has 14 amino acids. Looked up from germline, CDR1 is MRHNA and CDR2 is SNTAGT. V lost 9 bases, J lost 2 bases, and 5 bases stayed unmatched.

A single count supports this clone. The CDR3 DNA reads as TGCAGCGTTGGAATTCTAGCGGGGTCCCTCACAGATACGCAGTATTTT. Translation gives CSVGILAGSLTDTQYF. The genes are TRBV29-1 and TRBJ2-3; TRBD2 aligns across 9 bases. J was trimmed by 2 bases and V by 4 bases; bases with no gene match: 10. Germline V gene sequence: CDR1 SQVTM, CDR2 ANQGSEA. This CDR3 comprises 16 residues.

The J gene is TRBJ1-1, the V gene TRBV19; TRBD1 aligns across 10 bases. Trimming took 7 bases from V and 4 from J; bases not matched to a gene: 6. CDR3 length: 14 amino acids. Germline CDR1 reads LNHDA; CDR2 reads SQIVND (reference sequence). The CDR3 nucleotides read TGTGCCAGTAAACCGACAGGGGGCGCCACTGAAGCTTTCTTT. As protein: CASKPTGGATEAFF.

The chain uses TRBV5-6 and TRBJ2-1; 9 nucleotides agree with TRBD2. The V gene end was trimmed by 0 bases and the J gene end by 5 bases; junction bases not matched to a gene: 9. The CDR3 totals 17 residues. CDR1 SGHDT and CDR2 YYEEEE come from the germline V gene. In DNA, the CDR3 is TGTGCCAGCAGCTTGGACTTCGCGGGGGGGGCGAACAATGAGCAGTTCTTC. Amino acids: CASSLDFAGGANNEQFF.

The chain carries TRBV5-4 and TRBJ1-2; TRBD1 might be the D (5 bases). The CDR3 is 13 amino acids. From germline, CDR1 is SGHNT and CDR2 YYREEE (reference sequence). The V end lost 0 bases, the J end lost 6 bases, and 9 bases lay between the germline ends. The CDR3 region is CASSLGAGNGYTF. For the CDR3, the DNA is TGTGCCAGCAGCTTGGGGGCAGGGAATGGCTACACCTTC.

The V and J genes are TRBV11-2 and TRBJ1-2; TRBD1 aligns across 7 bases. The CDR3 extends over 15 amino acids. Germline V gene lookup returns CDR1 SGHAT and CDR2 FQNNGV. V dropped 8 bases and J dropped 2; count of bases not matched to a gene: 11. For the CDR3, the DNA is TGTGCCAGCTCACCCTCGGGACAGACAAACTATGGCTACACCTTC. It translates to CASSPSGQTNYGYTF.

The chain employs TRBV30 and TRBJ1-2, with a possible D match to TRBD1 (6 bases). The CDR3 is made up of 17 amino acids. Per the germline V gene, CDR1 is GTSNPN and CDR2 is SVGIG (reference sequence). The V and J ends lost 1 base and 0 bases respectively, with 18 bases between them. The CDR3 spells CAWSERRDTLTNYGYTF. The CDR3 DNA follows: TGTGCCTGGAGTGAGCGCCGGGACACCCTAACTAACTATGGCTACACCTTC.

This chain's CDR3 is CASSLGDRRNKLFF. The CDR3 DNA reads as TGTGCCAGCAGTTTAGGGGACAGGCGGAATAAACTGTTTTTT. The chain has TRBV27 and TRBJ1-4, with 8 bases identical to TRBD1. The CDR3 totals 14 residues. The V gene end was trimmed by 2 bases and the J gene end by 11 bases; junction bases not matched to a gene: 7. From germline, CDR1 is MNHEY and CDR2 SMNVEV (reference sequence).

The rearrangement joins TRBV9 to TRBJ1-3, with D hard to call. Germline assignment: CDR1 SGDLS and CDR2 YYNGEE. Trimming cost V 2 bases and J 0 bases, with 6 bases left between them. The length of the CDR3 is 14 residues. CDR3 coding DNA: TGTGCCAGCAGCGTCGGGTACTCTGGAAACACCATATATTTT. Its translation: CASSVGYSGNTIYF. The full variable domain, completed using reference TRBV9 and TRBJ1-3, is DSGVTQTPKHLITATGQRVTLRCSPRSGDLSVYWYQQSLDQGLQFLIQYYNGEERAKGNILERFSAQQFPDLHSELNLSSLELGDSALYFCASSVGYSGNTIYFGEGSWLTVV.